The 23 T cell receptor beta chains in this list originate from one sample, sequenced in a study of T cell responses to AZD1222 COVID-19 vaccine (dated by TCRdb to 2020 to 2023). The library was produced with the immunoSEQ multiplex PCR assay. Sourced from immuneACCESS, this table was stored by TCRdb with only in-frame sequences that have V and J called. A share of the clones is absent; for the studies checked, an unresolved V gene accounts for under half, and the remainder has no known explanation. For this sample the table gives under 150,000 clones, of which about 91% were detected only once. The ten largest clones take up around 9.6% of the sample. The time point label, as the study defines it: baseline before first vaccination. The starting material was peripheral blood, obtained on day 0 of AZD1222 vaccination. These receptors all come from an adult in good health.

The rearrangement joins TRBV9 to TRBJ1-2; TRBD1 agrees at 11 bases. Germline V gives CDR1 SGDLS, CDR2 YYNGEE. This CDR3 region has 15 residues. Trimming removed 4 bases from V and 6 bases from J; junction bases left unmatched: 8. The CDR3 region is CASSPRDRGSNGYTF. CDR3 DNA: TGTGCCAGCAGCCCCCGGGACAGGGGGTCTAATGGCTACACCTTC.

CDR3 protein: CASSRARGTADTQYF. The CDR3 region has the DNA TGCGCCAGCAGTCGGGCTCGGGGGACCGCAGATACGCAGTATTTT. V usage is TRBV4-3 and J usage is TRBJ2-3, with TRBD2 as a possible D gene (6 bases). The CDR3 spans 15 residues. Germline V CDR1 and CDR2: LGHNA, YSLEER. V was trimmed by 6 bases and J by 4 bases, leaving 17 bases between them.

J is TRBJ1-1 and V is TRBV18; TRBD1 might be the D (6 bases). The CDR3 consists of 14 residues. V lost 6 bases and J 1 base, leaving 12 bases between the germline ends. The germline V gene encodes CDR1 KGHSH and CDR2 LQKENI. The chain's CDR3 is CASSPSTGNTEAFF. The DNA for the CDR3 is TGTGCCAGCTCCCCTTCGACAGGGAACACTGAAGCTTTCTTT.

The V gene is TRBV6-5, the J gene TRBJ2-1; 14 bases fit TRBD2. The V segment lost 0 bases and the J segment 10 bases; nucleotides outside the gene matches: 5. The CDR3 spans 16 residues. The germline V gene has CDR1 MNHEY and CDR2 SVGAGI. DNA of the CDR3: TGTGCCAGCAGTTACTCGGGACTAGCGGGAGTTCGAGAGCAGTTCTTC. Amino acid sequence: CASSYSGLAGVREQFF.

This clone is a singleton in its sample. The chain carries TRBV28 and TRBJ1-2; D is possibly TRBD1 (6 bases). The CDR3 consists of 15 residues. Trimming shortened V by 6 bases and J by 4 bases, and 18 bases separated the two germline ends. Germline CDR1 is MDHEN and CDR2 is SYDVKM. The CDR3 DNA reads as TGTGCCAGCAGACTCTCAGGGCGGGGGCCCTATGGCTACACCTTC. Translating gives CASRLSGRGPYGYTF.

The chain links TRBV7-6 to TRBJ1-4, with unresolved D. Trimming left V 1 base short and J 3 bases short, with 6 bases between. Germline values: CDR1 SGHVS, CDR2 FNYEAQ. The CDR3 is made up of 14 amino acids. The CDR3 loop is CASSLGAANEKLFF. The CDR3 DNA follows: TGTGCCAGCAGCTTAGGGGCAGCTAATGAAAAACTGTTTTTT.

V and J are TRBV30 and TRBJ2-2; perhaps TRBD2 as D (6 bases). CDR1 GTSNPN and CDR2 SVGIG come from the germline V gene (reference sequence). This CDR3 has 19 amino acids. V shed 0 bases and J shed 8 bases, with 28 bases lying between them. CDR3 nucleotides: TGTGCCTGGAGTGTTTTGGCCAGGGAACGGCGGGGCTTGCGTGGGGAGCTGTTTTTT. Residues: CAWSVLARERRGLRGELFF.

V usage is TRBV15 and J usage is TRBJ2-1; D possibly corresponds to TRBD2 (5 bases). The germline gives CDR1 LNHNV, CDR2 YYDKDF (reference sequence). Trimming shortened V by 9 bases and J by 1 base, and 13 bases separated the two germline ends. The CDR3 is 14 residues long. In nucleotides, the CDR3 is TGTGCCACTGAGAGTGGAGGTTCCTACAATGAGCAGTTCTTC. Its protein product is CATESGGSYNEQFF. The full variable domain, rest sourced from reference TRBV15 and TRBJ2-1, is DAMVIQNPRYQVTQFGKPVTLSCSQTLNHNVMYWYQQKSSQAPKLLFHYYDKDFNNEADTPDNFQSRRPNTSFCFLDIRSPGLGDTAMYLCATESGGSYNEQFFGPGTRLTVL.

This chain links TRBV3-1 (or the pseudogene TRBV3-2) with TRBJ2-1; TRBD2 aligns across 8 bases. Germline lookup yields CDR1 LGHDT and CDR2 YNNKEL (reference sequence). The junction had 6 bases not matched to a gene; V was cut back by 6 bases and J by 2 bases. The CDR3 extends over 15 amino acids. The CDR3 reads CASSPLRGAYNEQFF. The CDR3 DNA follows: TGTGCCAGCAGTCCCTTGCGGGGGGCCTACAATGAGCAGTTCTTC.

The V call is TRBV18, the J call TRBJ1-1; 7 nucleotides align to TRBD1. Germline V gene lookup returns CDR1 KGHSH and CDR2 LQKENI. The ends lost 2 bases at V and 4 bases at J; junction bases unmatched: 10. The CDR3 sequence is 16 residues long. The CDR3 region has the DNA TGTGCCAGCTCACCAGGACAGGTTCTGGGAGGCACTGAAGCTTTCTTT. Translation: CASSPGQVLGGTEAFF.

The rearrangement uses TRBV5-6 and TRBJ1-1; unclear D gene. CDR1 is SGHDT and CDR2 is YYEEEE in the germline V gene. The CDR3 extends over 16 amino acids. Trimming removed 0 bases at V and 0 bases at J, with 12 bases between. CDR3 in amino acids: CASSLARWALNTEAFF. In DNA, the CDR3 is TGTGCCAGCAGCTTGGCCCGCTGGGCCCTGAACACTGAAGCTTTCTTT.

V is TRBV14 and J is TRBJ1-4, with D perhaps TRBD1 (5 bases). Germline V CDR1 and CDR2: SGHDN, FVKESK. The length of the CDR3 is 16 residues. Deletions cut 4 bases from V and 0 bases from J, with 12 bases between. CDR3 DNA sequence: TGTGCCAGCAGCCGGATACGGGGGGCAACTAATGAAAAACTGTTTTTT. Translating gives CASSRIRGATNEKLFF.

The chain employs TRBV28 and TRBJ1-4; D gene uncertain. CDR1 is MDHEN, CDR2 SYDVKM, per germline. Trimming took off 3 bases at V and 7 bases at J, with 15 bases between the two ends. This CDR3 has 15 amino acids. The CDR3 coding sequence is TGTGCCAGCAGTTTTAGGATGGGTCAAGGTGAAAAACTGTTTTTT. Translating it yields CASSFRMGQGEKLFF.

The chain employs TRBV6-5 and TRBJ1-2, with 7 bases fitting TRBD1. This CDR3 has 13 amino acids. Unmatched junction bases numbered 6, after V lost 6 bases and J lost 5 bases. Germline-derived CDR1 and CDR2 are MNHEY and SVGAGI. The CDR3 loop is CASRRTGGYGYTF. The CDR3, as DNA: TGTGCCAGCAGGCGGACAGGAGGGTATGGCTACACCTTC.

This clone has just one count. CDR3 loop: CASSLDGLPTYEQYF. CDR3 nucleotides: TGTGCCAGCAGCTTAGACGGACTACCAACCTACGAGCAGTACTTC. This chain joins TRBV7-8 and TRBJ2-7, with D perhaps TRBD2 (6 bases). With 1 base removed from V and 2 bases from J, the gap between germline ends came to 12 bases. CDR1 and CDR2 from the germline V gene are SGHVS and FQNEAQ. The CDR3 runs 15 residues.

This rearrangement joins TRBV7-8 to TRBJ1-5, with D unresolved. Germline CDR1 is SGHVS and CDR2 is FQNEAQ. The V gene lost 4 bases and the J gene lost 3 bases, with 10 bases spanning the gap. The CDR3 has 14 amino acids. The CDR3 here is CASSSGVSNQPQHF. The DNA for the CDR3 is TGTGCCAGCAGCTCCGGAGTCTCCAATCAGCCCCAGCATTTT.

This clone was detected only a few times. V is TRBV11-3 and J is TRBJ1-2, with 7 bases identical to TRBD1. Trimming at V came to 1 base and at J to 1 base, leaving 3 bases not matched to a gene. The germline gives CDR1 SGHNT, CDR2 YENEEA. The CDR3 is made up of 15 amino acids. In nucleotides, the CDR3 is TGTGCCAGCAGCTTAGGGACAGGCCATAACTATGGCTACACCTTC. Its protein product is CASSLGTGHNYGYTF.

Sample share makes this clone large. The chain carries TRBV7-9 and TRBJ1-5; a possible D gene is TRBD1 (5 bases). This CDR3 comprises 17 residues. In germline, CDR1 is SEHNR, CDR2 FQNEAQ (reference sequence). V lost 1 base and J lost 5, with 18 bases in between. The CDR3 region is CASSLGVLGRAYQPQHF. CDR3 DNA: TGTGCCAGCAGCTTAGGAGTATTGGGCAGGGCGTATCAGCCCCAGCATTTT. Full variable domain (rest looked up from reference TRBV7-9 and TRBJ1-5): DTGVSQNPRHKITKRGQNVTFRCDPISEHNRLYWYRQTLGQGPEFLTYFQNEAQLEKSRLLSDRFSAERPKGSFSTLEIQRTEQGDSAMYLCASSLGVLGRAYQPQHFGDGTRLSIL.

The V call is TRBV5-4, the J call TRBJ2-1; tentative D call: TRBD2 (7 bases). Germline V CDR1 and CDR2: SGHNT, YYREEE (reference sequence). The CDR3 spans 16 residues. Trimming took 0 bases from V and 6 from J, leaving 16 bases between them. CDR3 protein: CASSLAWGGRFNEQFF. The CDR3 DNA follows: TGTGCCAGCAGCTTGGCCTGGGGGGGGCGGTTCAATGAGCAGTTCTTC.

Only one count was recorded for this clone. The chain uses TRBV2 and TRBJ1-1, with D possibly being TRBD1 (5 bases). V lost 8 bases and J 4 bases, leaving 17 bases between the germline ends. The germline CDR1 and CDR2 sequences are SNHLY and FYNNEI. The CDR3 spans 14 residues. The CDR3 region is CASRPSPGGTEAFF. In DNA, the CDR3 is TGTGCCAGCCGCCCCAGCCCGGGGGGCACTGAAGCTTTCTTT.

The chain carries TRBV4-1 and TRBJ1-5; 8 nucleotides match TRBD1. The CDR3 has 19 amino acids. V dropped 4 bases and J dropped 4; count of bases not matched to a gene: 18. Germline V gene lookup returns CDR1 MGHRA and CDR2 YSYEKL. The CDR3 loop is CASSRIGQGMGTSNQPQHF. In DNA, the CDR3 is TGCGCCAGCAGCCGCATCGGACAGGGAATGGGCACGTCAAATCAGCCCCAGCATTTT.

The chain has TRBV6-2 or TRBV6-3 and TRBJ1-2, with D unresolved. Between the trimmed V and J ends, which lost 3 bases and 5 bases, there was a span of 13 bases. Germline assignment: CDR1 MNHEY and CDR2 SVGEGT. The CDR3 has 14 amino acids. The CDR3 sequence is CASSYSTGEYGYTF. The CDR3 DNA reads TGTGCCAGCAGTTATTCGACCGGGGAGTATGGCTACACCTTC.

The J gene is TRBJ1-1, the V gene TRBV3-1 (or the pseudogene TRBV3-2); 8 bases agree with TRBD1. J lost 3 bases, V lost 4 bases, and 13 bases had no gene match. The CDR3 is 17 amino acids. Germline values: CDR1 LGHDT, CDR2 YNNKEL (reference sequence). CDR3 loop: CASSPGTGIPTYTEAFF. Here the CDR3 DNA reads TGTGCCAGCAGCCCAGGGACAGGTATCCCTACGTACACTGAAGCTTTCTTT.